This T cell receptor (beta chain) originates from a study of shared clonotypes between healthy human individuals. About the study: The donor pool was made up of a couple of women and a few men aged 18 to 49. Every donor yielded three CD4 naive, three CD4 memory, two CD8 naive and one CD8 memory plate. Study conclusions and caveats: Non-shared clonotypes were found to have lower generation probabilities than the clonotypes that were shared by all four of the sorted-subset donors.

V lost 0 bases and J lost 4, with 7 bases in between. The CDR3 consists of 14 residues. The germline V gene has CDR1 LNHDA and CDR2 SQIVND (reference sequence). Produced via immunoSEQ multiplex PCR; TCRdb's table is partial and in-frame only. The sample holds about 2.4 million clones, more than 85% seen once. About this clone: Its antigen is unidentified.

This TCR came from a man younger than 35 in good health. Some clones in this sample may be carry-over from other donors' samples. The sequenced sample was naive CD4+ T cells from PBMCs. Subset specified: CD45RA+ positively selected. The rearrangement joins TRBV19 to TRBJ1-5; maybe TRBD1 (6 bases). The CDR3 protein is CASSIEGTNQPQHF. The DNA of the CDR3 is TGTGCCAGTAGTATAGAGGGGACAAATCAGCCCCAGCATTTT.